These 12 T cell receptor beta chains came from one sample sequenced in a study of PD-1 blockade in mismatch repair-deficient tumors. Profiled with immunoSEQ multiplex PCR; TCRdb holds only in-frame clones, not every one. The data hold some 50,000 clones, with 65% to 80% observed a single time. The specimen comprised PBMCs, sampled before pembrolizumab treatment. These receptors originate from an adult with mismatch repair-deficient cancer.

Here the CDR3 reads CASSFPVTGTYEQYF. CDR3 bases: TGTGCCAGCAGCTTCCCGGTAACAGGGACCTACGAGCAGTACTTC. This rearrangement joins TRBV5-8 to TRBJ2-7; possibly TRBD1 for D (6 bases). Deletions cut 2 bases from V and 2 bases from J, with 14 bases between. CDR1 is SGHTS, CDR2 YDEGEE, per germline. The CDR3 is 15 residues long.

This clone has just one count. The chain combines TRBV28 with TRBJ2-4, with 7 bases identical to TRBD2. The V and J ends lost 5 bases and 0 bases, in that order; junction bases with no gene match: 10. In germline, CDR1 is MDHEN, CDR2 SYDVKM. This CDR3 is built from 17 residues. The CDR3 loop reads CASSTWGGILAKNIQYF. DNA for the CDR3: TGTGCCAGCAGTACCTGGGGGGGGATCCTAGCCAAAAACATTCAGTACTTC.

CDR3 region: CSAMEDGELFF. Written as DNA, the CDR3 is TGCAGTGCTATGGAAGATGGGGAGCTGTTTTTT. The gene calls are TRBV20-1 and TRBJ2-2; D is ambiguous. This CDR3 is built from 11 residues. Trimming removed 4 bases from V and 8 bases from J, with 8 bases in between. Germline values: CDR1 DFQATT, CDR2 SNEGSKA (reference sequence).

The chain employs TRBV21-1 and TRBJ2-2; the table's D call of TRBD1 was not tested on the DNA. TRBV21-1 is a pseudogene. The CDR3 length is 16 residues. CDR3 loop: CASSKARGLDTGELFF. In nucleotides, the CDR3 is TGTGCCAGCAGCAAAGCAAGGGGGTTGGACACCGGGGAGCTGTTTTTT.

V and J are TRBV4-1 and TRBJ2-7; 10 bases agree with TRBD2. Germline trimming cut 6 bases from V and 2 bases from J; bases unmatched to any gene: 4. The CDR3 has 14 residues. Looked up from germline, CDR1 is MGHRA and CDR2 is YSYEKL. The CDR3 DNA reads as TGCGCCAGCAGTATAGCGGGAGGCCCCTACGAGCAGTACTTC. Its protein is CASSIAGGPYEQYF.

The chain uses TRBV18 and TRBJ2-3; D perhaps matches TRBD2 (6 bases). With 6 bases removed from V and 4 bases from J, the gap between germline ends came to 20 bases. Germline V gene sequence: CDR1 KGHSH, CDR2 LQKENI. This CDR3 has 16 amino acids. The CDR3 sequence is CASSPAREGGPDTQYF. The CDR3 DNA sequence: TGTGCCAGCTCCCCAGCGAGAGAGGGAGGCCCAGATACGCAGTATTTT. Filled out from reference TRBV18 and TRBJ2-3, the complete variable domain reads NAGVMQNPRHLVRRRGQEARLRCSPMKGHSHVYWYRQLPEEGLKFMVYLQKENIIDESGMPKERFSAEFPKEGPSILRIQQVVRGDSAAYFCASSPAREGGPDTQYFGPGTRLTVL.

This chain joins TRBV18 and TRBJ2-1; 9 bases agree with TRBD2. CDR1 and CDR2 from the germline V gene are KGHSH and LQKENI. The CDR3 runs to 17 residues. Trimming removed 0 bases from V and 0 bases from J; junction bases left unmatched: 3. This CDR3 reads CASSPPSTSGSYNEQFF. For the CDR3, the DNA is TGTGCCAGCTCACCACCGTCGACTAGCGGCTCCTACAATGAGCAGTTCTTC.

Here the CDR3 DNA reads TGTGCCAGCAGTCCACCGGGACTAGCGGGTTACACCGGGGAGCTGTTTTTT. Amino acid sequence: CASSPPGLAGYTGELFF. The chain links TRBV27 to TRBJ2-2, with TRBD2 identical over 12 bases. This CDR3 comprises 17 residues. J was trimmed by 3 bases and V by 5 bases; bases with no gene match: 7. Germline V gene data show CDR1 as MNHEY and CDR2 as SMNVEV (reference sequence).

The CDR3 is CASSVGVRNNEQFF. In DNA form, the CDR3 reads TGTGCCAGCAGCGTGGGAGTGAGAAACAATGAGCAGTTCTTC. This sequence joins TRBV9 and TRBJ2-1; perhaps TRBD2 as D (5 bases). The V and J ends lost 2 bases and 5 bases respectively, with 11 bases between them. This CDR3 spans 14 amino acids. The V gene's germline CDR1 is SGDLS and CDR2 YYNGEE. Full variable domain (missing parts from reference TRBV9 and TRBJ2-1): DSGVTQTPKHLITATGQRVTLRCSPRSGDLSVYWYQQSLDQGLQFLIQYYNGEERAKGNILERFSAQQFPDLHSELNLSSLELGDSALYFCASSVGVRNNEQFFGPGTRLTVL.

This CDR3 reads CSAGRDLGYTF. CDR3 sequence (DNA): TGCAGTGCTGGCCGGGATCTTGGCTACACCTTC. V gene TRBV20-1 combines with J gene TRBJ1-2; D is uncertain. Trimming cost V 5 bases and J 7 bases, with 11 bases left between them. Germline loops: CDR1 DFQATT, CDR2 SNEGSKA (reference sequence). The CDR3 extends over 11 amino acids.

The chain carries TRBV7-6 and TRBJ2-7; either TRBD1 or TRBD2 may supply D (5 bases each). V was pared by 4 bases and J by 6 bases, with 19 bases between. Germline V gives CDR1 SGHVS, CDR2 FNYEAQ. CDR3 length: 15 amino acids. CDR3 residues: CASSSWDPGYGEQYF. CDR3 in DNA: TGTGCCAGCAGCTCCTGGGACCCCGGCTACGGCGAGCAGTACTTC.

The chain has TRBV27 and TRBJ2-3; 8 positions match TRBD2. The CDR3 totals 16 residues. Losses at the gene ends were 5 bases for V and 2 bases for J; bases not matched to a gene: 9. Per germline, CDR1 MNHEY and CDR2 SMNVEV (reference sequence). In nucleotides, the CDR3 is TGTGCCAGCAGTCCCCGGGGAGCGGGGGCCACAGATACGCAGTATTTT. Protein product: CASSPRGAGATDTQYF.